This T cell receptor (beta chain) was sequenced during a study of blood T cell repertoires in COVID-19. Study overall: Acute-phase and convalescent COVID-19 samples originated in the United States, Italy and Spain. T cells, B-cell-depleted T cells, or PBMCs supplied cDNA or gDNA.

CDR1 is MGHRA and CDR2 is YSYEKL in the germline V gene. The CDR3 contains 17 residues. V was clipped by 4 bases and J by 5 bases; unmatched bases: 12. This clone has a handful of counts. As processed by the authors: Cell counts per sample came from amplifying reference gene primers. This table comes from immunoSEQ multiplex PCR, and its TCRdb copy is limited to in-frame clones, with some not included. V and J calls and clone size are copied from that table; D and trimming were computed from the DNA. The sample has around 160,000 clones, roughly 80% seen once. The chain joins TRBV4-1 to TRBJ1-5; 9 bases match TRBD1. The sample was peripheral blood. The sequence was collected from a human donor in a cohort sampled during active COVID-19. CDR3 nucleotide sequence: TGCGCCAGCAGCCCCTCTACTATTCGGGACAGGGATCAGCCCCAGCATTTT. Amino acids: CASSPSTIRDRDQPQHF.